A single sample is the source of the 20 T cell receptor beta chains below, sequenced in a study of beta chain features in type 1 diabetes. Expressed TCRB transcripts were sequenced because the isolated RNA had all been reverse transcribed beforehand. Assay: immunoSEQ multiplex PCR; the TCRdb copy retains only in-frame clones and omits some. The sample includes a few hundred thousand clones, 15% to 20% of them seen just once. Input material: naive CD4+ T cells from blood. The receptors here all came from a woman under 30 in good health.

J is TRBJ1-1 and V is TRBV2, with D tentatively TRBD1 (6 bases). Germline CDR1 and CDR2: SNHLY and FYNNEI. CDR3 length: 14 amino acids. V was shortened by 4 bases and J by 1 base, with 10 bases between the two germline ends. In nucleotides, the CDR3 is TGTGCCAGCAGTGTAACAGGGACGAACACTGAAGCTTTCTTT. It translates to CASSVTGTNTEAFF.

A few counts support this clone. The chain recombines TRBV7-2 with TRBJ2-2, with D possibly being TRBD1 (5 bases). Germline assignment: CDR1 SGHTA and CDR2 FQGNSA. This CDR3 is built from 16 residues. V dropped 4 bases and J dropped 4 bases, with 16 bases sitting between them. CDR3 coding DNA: TGTGCCAGCAGCTCCCAGGGTCCTAGAATCACCGGGGAGCTGTTTTTT. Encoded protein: CASSSQGPRITGELFF. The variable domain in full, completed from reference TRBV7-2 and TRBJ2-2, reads GAGVSQSPSNKVTEKGKDVELRCDPISGHTALYWYRQSLGQGLEFLIYFQGNSAPDKSGLPSDRFSAERTGGSVSTLTIQRTQQEDSAVYLCASSSQGPRITGELFFGEGSRLTVL.

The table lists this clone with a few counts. CDR3 region: CASLPTGVKNIQYF. The CDR3 DNA reads TGTGCCAGCTTGCCGACGGGGGTCAAAAACATTCAGTACTTC. This chain links TRBV6-1 with TRBJ2-4, with D possibly TRBD2 on 6 matching bases. Germline CDR1 MNHNS, CDR2 SASEGT. Trimming shortened V by 8 bases and J by 3 bases, and 14 bases separated the two germline ends. The CDR3 has 14 residues.

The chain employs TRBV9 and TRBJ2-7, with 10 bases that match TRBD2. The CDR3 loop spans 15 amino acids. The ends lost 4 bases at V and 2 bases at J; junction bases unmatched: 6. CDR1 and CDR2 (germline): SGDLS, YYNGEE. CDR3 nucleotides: TGTGCCAGCAGCCCCTCTAGCGGGGGTCCCTACGAGCAGTACTTC. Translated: CASSPSSGGPYEQYF.

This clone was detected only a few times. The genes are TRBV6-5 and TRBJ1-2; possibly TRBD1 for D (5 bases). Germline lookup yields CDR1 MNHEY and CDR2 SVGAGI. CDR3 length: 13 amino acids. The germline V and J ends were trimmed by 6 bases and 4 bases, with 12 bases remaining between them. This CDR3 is CASSLDRAYGYTF. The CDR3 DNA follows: TGTGCCAGCAGCCTTGACAGAGCCTATGGCTACACCTTC.

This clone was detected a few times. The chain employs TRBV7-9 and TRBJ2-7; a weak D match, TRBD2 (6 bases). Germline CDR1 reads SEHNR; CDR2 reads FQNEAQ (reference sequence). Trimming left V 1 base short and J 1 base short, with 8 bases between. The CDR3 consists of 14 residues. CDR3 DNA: TGTGCCAGCAGCTTAGGCGGGGTTTCCTACGAGCAGTACTTC. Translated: CASSLGGVSYEQYF. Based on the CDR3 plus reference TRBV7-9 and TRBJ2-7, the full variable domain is DTGVSQNPRHKITKRGQNVTFRCDPISEHNRLYWYRQTLGQGPEFLTYFQNEAQLEKSRLLSDRFSAERPKGSFSTLEIQRTEQGDSAMYLCASSLGGVSYEQYFGPGTRLTVT.

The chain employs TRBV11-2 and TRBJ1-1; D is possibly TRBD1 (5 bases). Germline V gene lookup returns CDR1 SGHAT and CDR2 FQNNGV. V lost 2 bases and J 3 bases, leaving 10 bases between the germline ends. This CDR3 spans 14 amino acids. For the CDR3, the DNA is TGTGCCAGCAGCTTACAGGGATCGGACACTGAAGCTTTCTTT. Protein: CASSLQGSDTEAFF.

The CDR3 DNA follows: TGTGCCAGCAGCCTCTTAGCGGGGGGCCGCACAGATACGCAGTATTTT. Translation: CASSLLAGGRTDTQYF. The chain is built from TRBV4-2 and TRBJ2-3; 10 positions match TRBD2. Trimming at V came to 4 bases and at J to 1 base, leaving 5 bases not matched to a gene. Germline loops: CDR1 LGHNA, CDR2 YNFKEQ. This CDR3 comprises 16 residues.

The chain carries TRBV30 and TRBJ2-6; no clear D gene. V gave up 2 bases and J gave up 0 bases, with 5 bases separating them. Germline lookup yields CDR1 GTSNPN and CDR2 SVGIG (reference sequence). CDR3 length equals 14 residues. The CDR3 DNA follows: TGTGCCTGGAGTCTCCGCTCTGGGGCCAACGTCCTGACTTTC. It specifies CAWSLRSGANVLTF. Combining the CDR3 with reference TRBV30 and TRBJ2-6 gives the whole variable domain SQTIHQWPATLVQPVGSPLSLECTVEGTSNPNLYWYRQAAGRGLQLLFYSVGIGQISSEVPQNLSASRPQDRQFILSSKKLLLSDSGFYLCAWSLRSGANVLTFGAGSRLTVL.

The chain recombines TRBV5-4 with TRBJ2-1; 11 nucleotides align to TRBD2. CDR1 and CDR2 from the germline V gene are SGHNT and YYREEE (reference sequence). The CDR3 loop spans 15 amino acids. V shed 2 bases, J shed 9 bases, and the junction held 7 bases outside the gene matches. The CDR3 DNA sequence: TGTGCCAGCAGCTTTGTTACTAGCGGGAGAACTGAGCAGTTCTTC. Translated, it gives CASSFVTSGRTEQFF. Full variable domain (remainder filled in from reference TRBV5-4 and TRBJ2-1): ETGVTQSPTHLIKTRGQQVTLRCSSQSGHNTVSWYQQALGQGPQFIFQYYREEENGRGNFPPRFSGLQFPNYSSELNVNALELDDSALYLCASSFVTSGRTEQFFGPGTRLTVL.

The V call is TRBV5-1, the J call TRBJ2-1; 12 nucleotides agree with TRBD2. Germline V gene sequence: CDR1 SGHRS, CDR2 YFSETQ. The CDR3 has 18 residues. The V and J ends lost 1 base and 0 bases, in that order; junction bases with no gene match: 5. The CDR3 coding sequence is TGCGCCAGCAGCTTGACTAGCGGGGGGATTAGCTCCTACAATGAGCAGTTCTTC. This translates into CASSLTSGGISSYNEQFF. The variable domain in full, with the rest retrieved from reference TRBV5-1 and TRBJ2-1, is KAGVTQTPRYLIKTRGQQVTLSCSPISGHRSVSWYQQTPGQGLQFLFEYFSETQRNKGNFPGRFSGRQFSNSRSEMNVSTLELGDSALYLCASSLTSGGISSYNEQFFGPGTRLTVL.

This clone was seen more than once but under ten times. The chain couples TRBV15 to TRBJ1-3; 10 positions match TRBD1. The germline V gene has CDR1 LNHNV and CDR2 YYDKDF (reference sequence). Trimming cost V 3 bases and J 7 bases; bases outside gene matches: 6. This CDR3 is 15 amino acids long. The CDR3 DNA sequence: TGTGCCACCAGCAGCCCCGGGACAGGGGAGAACACCATATATTTT. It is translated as CATSSPGTGENTIYF. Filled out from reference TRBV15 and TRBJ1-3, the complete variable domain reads DAMVIQNPRYQVTQFGKPVTLSCSQTLNHNVMYWYQQKSSQAPKLLFHYYDKDFNNEADTPDNFQSRRPNTSFCFLDIRSPGLGDTAMYLCATSSPGTGENTIYFGEGSWLTVV.

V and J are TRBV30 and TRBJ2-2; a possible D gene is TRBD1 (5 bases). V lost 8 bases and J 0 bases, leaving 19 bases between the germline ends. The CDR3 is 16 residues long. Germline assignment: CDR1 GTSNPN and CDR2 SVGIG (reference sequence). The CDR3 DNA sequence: TGTGCCCGAGCCACAGGAGCAGGATCGAACACCGGGGAGCTGTTTTTT. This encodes CARATGAGSNTGELFF.

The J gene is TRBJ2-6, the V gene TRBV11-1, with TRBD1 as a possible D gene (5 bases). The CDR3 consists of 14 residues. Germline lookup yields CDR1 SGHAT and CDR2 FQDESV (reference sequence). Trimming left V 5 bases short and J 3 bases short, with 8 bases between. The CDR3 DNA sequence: TGTGCCAGCAGCCCCAGGGATGGGGCCAACGTCCTGACTTTC. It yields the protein CASSPRDGANVLTF.

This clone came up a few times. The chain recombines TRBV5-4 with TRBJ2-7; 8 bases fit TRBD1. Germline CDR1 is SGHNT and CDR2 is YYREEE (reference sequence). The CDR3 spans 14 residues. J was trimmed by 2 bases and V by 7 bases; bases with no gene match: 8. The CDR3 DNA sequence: TGTGCCAGCTTTTCCCGGGACAGGACCTACGAGCAGTACTTC. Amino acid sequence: CASFSRDRTYEQYF.

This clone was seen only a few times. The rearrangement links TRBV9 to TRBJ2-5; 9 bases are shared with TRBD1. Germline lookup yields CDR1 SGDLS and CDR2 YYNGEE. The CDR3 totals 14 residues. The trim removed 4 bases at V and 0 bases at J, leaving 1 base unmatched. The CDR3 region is CASSTGGYQETQYF. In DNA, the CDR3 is TGTGCCAGCAGCACAGGGGGCTACCAAGAGACCCAGTACTTC.

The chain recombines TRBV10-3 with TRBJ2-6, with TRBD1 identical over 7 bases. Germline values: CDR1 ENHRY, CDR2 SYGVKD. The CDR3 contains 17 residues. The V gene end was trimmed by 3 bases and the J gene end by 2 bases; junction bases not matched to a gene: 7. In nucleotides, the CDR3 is TGTGCCATCAGTGATGGACAGGCTTCAACTGGGGCCAACGTCCTGACTTTC. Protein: CAISDGQASTGANVLTF.

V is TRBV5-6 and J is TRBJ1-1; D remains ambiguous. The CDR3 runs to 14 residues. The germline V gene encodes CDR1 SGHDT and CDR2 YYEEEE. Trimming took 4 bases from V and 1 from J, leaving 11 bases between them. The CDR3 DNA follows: TGTGCCAGCAGCCCACGGTCCCGGAACACTGAAGCTTTCTTT. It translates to CASSPRSRNTEAFF.

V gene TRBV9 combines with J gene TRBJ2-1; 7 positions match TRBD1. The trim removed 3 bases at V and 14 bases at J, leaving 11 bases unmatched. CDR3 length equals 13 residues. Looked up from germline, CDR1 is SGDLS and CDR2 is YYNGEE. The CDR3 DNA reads TGTGCCAGCAGCGAAGGCGCACAGGGGTGGGAGTTCTTC. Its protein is CASSEGAQGWEFF.

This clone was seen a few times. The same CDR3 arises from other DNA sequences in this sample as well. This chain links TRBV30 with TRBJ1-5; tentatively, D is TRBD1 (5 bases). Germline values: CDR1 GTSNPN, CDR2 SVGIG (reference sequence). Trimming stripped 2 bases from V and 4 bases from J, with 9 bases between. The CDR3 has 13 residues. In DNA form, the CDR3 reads TGTGCCTGGAGTAGAAGGGGAAATCAGCCCCAGCATTTT. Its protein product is CAWSRRGNQPQHF. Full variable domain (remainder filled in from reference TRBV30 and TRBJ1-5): SQTIHQWPATLVQPVGSPLSLECTVEGTSNPNLYWYRQAAGRGLQLLFYSVGIGQISSEVPQNLSASRPQDRQFILSSKKLLLSDSGFYLCAWSRRGNQPQHFGDGTRLSIL.